The 8 T cell receptor beta chains listed next were all sequenced from one sample in a study of OX40 agonist ivuxolimab in advanced cancers. Clones were read by immunoSEQ multiplex PCR, and TCRdb kept only the in-frame ones, dropping some. The sample consists of roughly 93,000 clones, under 90% of them appearing once. The specimen was CD4+ or CD8+ T cells sorted from blood, collected in a trial of the OX40 agonist ivuxolimab. The receptors stem from an adult with an advanced solid tumor such as melanoma, head and neck, liver or kidney cancer.

This rearrangement joins TRBV19 to TRBJ2-1; the D gene is possibly TRBD1 (6 bases). CDR1 is LNHDA, CDR2 SQIVND, per germline (reference sequence). The CDR3 runs 13 residues. The V gene lost 4 bases and the J gene lost 8 bases, with 12 bases spanning the gap. The DNA for the CDR3 is TGTGCCAGTAGTACTCTAACAGGGTATGAGCAGTTCTTC. Translating it yields CASSTLTGYEQFF.

CDR3: CASSRPGVKDEAFF. For the CDR3, the DNA is TGTGCCAGCAGCCGCCCCGGGGTCAAGGATGAAGCTTTCTTT. V usage is TRBV7-9 and J usage is TRBJ1-1; D is ambiguous. The CDR3 has 14 residues. The germline gives CDR1 SEHNR, CDR2 FQNEAQ (reference sequence). The V and J ends lost 5 bases and 7 bases respectively, with 17 bases between them.

This chain's CDR3 is CVVRGTDEKLFF. The DNA of the CDR3 is TGTGTCGTAAGGGGGACAGATGAAAAACTGTTTTTT. The chain combines TRBV6-5 with TRBJ1-4, with TRBD1 matching 7 bases. This CDR3 contains 12 residues. Looked up from germline, CDR1 is MNHEY and CDR2 is SVGAGI.

This clone is a singleton in its sample. The genes are TRBV5-6 and TRBJ2-3, with D tentatively TRBD1 or TRBD2 (5 bases each). CDR3 length: 13 amino acids. CDR1 SGHDT and CDR2 YYEEEE come from the germline V gene. Trimming took 4 bases from V and 10 from J, leaving 16 bases between them. CDR3 loop: CASSTRGVEAQYF. CDR3 nucleotide sequence: TGTGCCAGCAGCACAAGGGGAGTTGAAGCGCAGTATTTT.

The chain links TRBV27 to TRBJ2-3; 10 bases are shared with TRBD1. CDR3 length: 16 amino acids. CDR1 and CDR2 (germline): MNHEY, SMNVEV (reference sequence). V was pared by 6 bases and J by 5 bases, with 11 bases of the junction left unmatched. DNA of the CDR3: TGTGCCAGCAGCCCCGACAGGGGGCTCCCCCAAGATACGCAGTATTTT. Residues: CASSPDRGLPQDTQYF.

V gene TRBV4-3 combines with J gene TRBJ2-7; 8 nucleotides match TRBD1. CDR1 and CDR2 (germline): LGHNA, YSLEER. V gave up 0 bases and J gave up 5 bases; unmatched junction bases: 9. The CDR3 runs 16 residues. CDR3 sequence reads: CASSQDLTDRADEQYF. The CDR3 bases are TGCGCCAGCAGCCAAGATCTTACGGACAGGGCGGACGAGCAGTACTTC.

This clone appeared once. V is TRBV10-3 and J is TRBJ2-7, with 9 bases that match TRBD1. The CDR3 runs to 13 residues. V was clipped by 10 bases and J by 6 bases; unmatched bases: 10. Germline V gene lookup returns CDR1 ENHRY and CDR2 SYGVKD. The CDR3 here is CATLGQGNVEQYF. The CDR3, as DNA: TGTGCCACCCTGGGACAGGGAAATGTCGAGCAGTACTTC.

The chain carries TRBV5-1 and TRBJ2-7, with D tentatively TRBD2 (6 bases). The V gene's germline CDR1 is SGHRS and CDR2 YFSETQ. This CDR3 has 13 amino acids. V shed 6 bases and J shed 3 bases, with 13 bases lying between them. This CDR3 is CASTRDSYYEQYF. The CDR3 region has the DNA TGCGCCAGCACCCGGGACTCGTACTACGAGCAGTACTTC. Using reference TRBV5-1 and TRBJ2-7 for the parts outside the CDR3, the full variable domain is KAGVTQTPRYLIKTRGQQVTLSCSPISGHRSVSWYQQTPGQGLQFLFEYFSETQRNKGNFPGRFSGRQFSNSRSEMNVSTLELGDSALYLCASTRDSYYEQYFGPGTRLTVT.